The 6 T cell receptor beta chains listed next were all sequenced from one sample in a study of Ad26.COV2.S vaccination and SARS-CoV-2 variants. Profiling relied on immunoSEQ multiplex PCR, and the TCRdb table lists in-frame clones only, not all of them. The sample shows a few hundred thousand clones, about four fifths of them seen only once. Described treatment: roughly 18 received Ad26.COV2.S at low or high dose, single or two shots; roughly five received placebo; per-sample allocation not given. The study sampled participants on day 63 after the first vaccine or placebo injection. The specimen comprised peripheral blood, sampled in a trial of Ad26.COV2.S vaccine versus placebo. These receptors were collected from a person aged 18-65 years who received the Ad26.COV2.S COVID-19 vaccine or a placebo.

This clone was observed a single time. This rearrangement joins TRBV7-2 to TRBJ2-6; TRBD2 is a possible D gene (7 bases). The V end lost 5 bases, the J end lost 0 bases, and 14 bases lay between the germline ends. The CDR3 sequence is 17 residues long. Per germline, CDR1 SGHTA and CDR2 FQGNSA. The CDR3 reads CASSLVGGRSGANVLTF. The CDR3 DNA reads TGTGCCAGCAGCCTCGTCGGGGGGCGCTCTGGGGCCAACGTCCTGACTTTC.

This sequence joins TRBV20-1 and TRBJ2-4, with a weak D call TRBD1 (6 bases). CDR3 length: 13 residues. Trimming shortened V by 3 bases and J by 6 bases, and 12 bases separated the two germline ends. The V gene's germline CDR1 is DFQATT and CDR2 SNEGSKA (reference sequence). CDR3 in amino acids: CSASNRAVNIQYF. In nucleotides, the CDR3 is TGCAGTGCTAGTAACAGGGCGGTAAACATTCAGTACTTC.

This sequence joins TRBV6-5 and TRBJ2-7; 7 bases line up with TRBD1. This CDR3 is built from 14 residues. The germline V gene encodes CDR1 MNHEY and CDR2 SVGAGI. Unmatched junction bases numbered 0, after V lost 0 bases and J lost 1 base. CDR3 in amino acids: CASSYSDRSYEQYF. The CDR3 DNA reads as TGTGCCAGCAGTTACTCGGACAGGTCCTACGAGCAGTACTTC.

The CDR3 protein is CASSLGPGGQETQYF. DNA for the CDR3: TGTGCCAGCAGCTTGGGTCCGGGGGGCCAAGAGACCCAGTACTTC. The gene calls are TRBV11-3 and TRBJ2-5; 7 bases are shared with TRBD2. The CDR3 runs 15 residues. CDR1 is SGHNT and CDR2 is YENEEA in the germline V gene. V trimming: 3 bases; J trimming: 1 base; junction bases outside the gene matches: 5.

The rearrangement uses TRBV3-1 (or the pseudogene TRBV3-2) and TRBJ2-2, with 9 bases matching TRBD2. CDR3 length equals 19 residues. Germline values: CDR1 LGHDT, CDR2 YNNKEL (reference sequence). V lost 1 base to trimming and J lost 5 bases; unmatched junction nucleotides: 14. The CDR3 bases are TGTGCCAGCAGCCAAGCGCTAGCGGGGACAACTACTAAAACCGGGGAGCTGTTTTTT. Its translation: CASSQALAGTTTKTGELFF.

The rearrangement uses TRBV9 and TRBJ1-1; D remains ambiguous. The germline V gene encodes CDR1 SGDLS and CDR2 YYNGEE. The CDR3 has 14 residues. V dropped 4 bases and J dropped 4 bases, with 14 bases sitting between them. CDR3 in amino acids: CASSPSTYGTEAFF. The CDR3 nucleotides read TGTGCCAGCAGCCCCTCAACTTATGGCACTGAAGCTTTCTTT.